This TCR beta chain was recorded in a study of breast tumors, draining lymph nodes, adjacent tissues. Ten or more counts support this clonotype. Its target is unknown. The CDR3 is made up of 16 amino acids. V was pared by 0 bases and J by 0 bases, with 9 bases between. Germline assignment: CDR1 SGHTA and CDR2 FQGNSA. Axillary draining lymph nodes of breast cancer patients supplied the node samples. TCRdb used MiXCR to reprocess the multiplex PCR reads, holding one entry per CDR3 protein. The table lists some 250,000 distinct CDR3 sequences, less than 40% of them singletons, with approximately 4% in the top ten. Study-wide points: Luminal-like breast cancer showed significantly higher tumor–nontumor repertoire similarity than basal-like. Tumor T cell lymph node origin was a supported hypothesis, not proven. Compared with lymph nodes, tumors were less diverse; compared with nontumor tissue, more. Data fit most tumor T cells coming from lymph node, expanding in tumor.

The clonotype was recovered from a female donor with breast cancer. Some clones in this sample may be carry-over from other donors' samples. Sequenced sample: axillary lymph node tissue. The rearrangement uses TRBV7-2 and TRBJ2-1; D is unresolved. In DNA, the CDR3 is TGTGCCAGCAGCTTAGCGGAGAAGAGCTCCTACAATGAGCAGTTCTTC. The encoded protein is CASSLAEKSSYNEQFF.